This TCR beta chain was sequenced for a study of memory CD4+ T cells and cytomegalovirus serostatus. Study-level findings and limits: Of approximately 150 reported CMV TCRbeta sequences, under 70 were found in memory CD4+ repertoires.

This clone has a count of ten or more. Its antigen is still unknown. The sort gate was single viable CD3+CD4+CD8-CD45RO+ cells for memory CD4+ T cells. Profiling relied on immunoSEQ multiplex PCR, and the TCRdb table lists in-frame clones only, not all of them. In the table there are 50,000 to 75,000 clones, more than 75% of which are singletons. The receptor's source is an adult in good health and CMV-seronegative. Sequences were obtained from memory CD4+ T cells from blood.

For the CDR3, the DNA is TGCAGTGCTCACCTCGGCTATGGCTACACCTTC. Protein sequence: CSAHLGYGYTF. J is TRBJ1-2 and V is TRBV20-1; no clear D gene. Germline CDR1 reads DFQATT; CDR2 reads SNEGSKA (reference sequence). V was cut by 5 bases and J by 4 bases, with 8 bases left in between. This CDR3 is 11 amino acids long.